The T cell receptor (beta chain) described here comes from a study of Graves' ophthalmopathy and Graves' hyperthyroidism. Whole-study findings and limits: An approximately 80% specificity and 85% to 90% sensitivity were achieved by a 13-signature model that separated ophthalmopathy from stable hyperthyroidism. The model's ophthalmopathy progression predictions had about 71% sensitivity and just under 75% specificity.

The J segment lost 0 bases and the V segment lost 5 bases, leaving 11 bases of the junction unmatched. This CDR3 is 18 amino acids long. Germline CDR1 is ENHRY and CDR2 is SYGVKD. TCR beta CDR3 regions were amplified from RNA transcripts. Following a first-round RT-PCR that used HTBI primers, a second-round multiplex PCR was carried out. TCRdb re-analysed the multiplex PCR reads in MiXCR, keeping a single row per CDR3 protein. The sample carries a few hundred thousand distinct CDR3 sequences, 15% to 20% recorded once. This clonotype was picked up many times. No antigen is known for it. Material: peripheral blood. This rearrangement joins TRBV10-3 to TRBJ2-3; 10 nucleotides align to TRBD2. The TCR was taken from an adult woman with stable Graves' hyperthyroidism. CDR3 amino acids: CAISRGAGGLGSTDTQYF. The CDR3 DNA sequence: TGTGCCATCAGTCGGGGAGCGGGAGGGCTAGGAAGCACAGATACGCAGTATTTT.